The source of this TCR beta chain is a study of beta chain features in type 1 diabetes. Whole-study findings and limits: The study found moderately but significantly shorter TCRB CDR3s in all four CD4+ subsets of Type 1 diabetes patients. It was not settled here whether HLA type affects TCRB rearrangement. Fewer junction insertions and more nucleotide deletions appeared in type 1 diabetes patients.

Comment on this clone: The antigen remains undetermined.

Expressed TCRB transcripts got sequenced, as all isolated RNA was reverse transcribed. Libraries were prepared by immunoSEQ multiplex PCR; TCRdb keeps only in-frame clonotypes and omits some of them. The table has nearly 250,000 clones, around 68% seen once. The CDR3 consists of 16 residues. The V and J ends lost 4 bases and 1 base respectively, with 18 bases between them. The germline V gene encodes CDR1 SGHNT and CDR2 YYREEE (reference sequence). Sequenced: naive CD4+ T cells from blood. The chain recombines TRBV5-4 with TRBJ2-7; a weak D match, TRBD2 (6 bases). This TCR derives from a man aged 30 to 45 in good health. Written as DNA, the CDR3 is TGTGCCAGCAGCGGAGGACGGGGGAAAATATCCTACGAGCAGTACTTC. Protein product: CASSGGRGKISYEQYF.